The clone carrying this T cell receptor (beta chain) appeared once. Its cognate antigen is unknown. Using immunoSEQ multiplex PCR, the repertoire was profiled, and TCRdb retains in-frame clones only, with some absent. Here the sample spans more than 2 million clones, 95% being singletons. The CDR3 consists of 15 residues. The V gene end was trimmed by 6 bases and the J gene end by 7 bases; junction bases not matched to a gene: 6. Germline V CDR1 and CDR2: MNHEY, SVGAGI. This sample is part of a study of shared clonotypes between healthy human individuals. Looking at the study overall: There were three CD4 naive, three CD4 memory, two CD8 naive and one CD8 memory plates per donor.

Broader study findings: Memory subsets had estimated richness that was generally smaller than that of naive subsets. Rarefaction revealed incomplete sorted-subset sequencing despite large depth.

The specimen was naive CD4+ T cells sorted from blood. As to subset: CD45RA+ positively selected. The V and J genes are TRBV6-5 and TRBJ2-2; 12 bases are shared with TRBD2. The receptor's source is a man aged 18 to 29 in good health. In DNA form, the CDR3 reads TGTGCCAGCAGGACCGGGACTAGCGGGTTCGGGGAGCTGTTTTTT. Protein product: CASRTGTSGFGELFF.